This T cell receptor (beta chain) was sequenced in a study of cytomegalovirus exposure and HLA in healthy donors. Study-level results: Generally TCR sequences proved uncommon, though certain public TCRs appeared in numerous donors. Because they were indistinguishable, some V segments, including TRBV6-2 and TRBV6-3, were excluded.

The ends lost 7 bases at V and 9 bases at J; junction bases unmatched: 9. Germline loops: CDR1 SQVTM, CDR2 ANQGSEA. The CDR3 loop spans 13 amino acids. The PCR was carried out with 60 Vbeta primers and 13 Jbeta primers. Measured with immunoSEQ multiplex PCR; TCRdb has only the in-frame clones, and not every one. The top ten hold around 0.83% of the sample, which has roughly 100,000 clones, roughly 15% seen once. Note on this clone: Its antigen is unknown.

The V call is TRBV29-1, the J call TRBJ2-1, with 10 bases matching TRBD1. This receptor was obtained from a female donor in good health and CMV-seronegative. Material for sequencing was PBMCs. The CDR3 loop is CSDSRTGGGEQFF. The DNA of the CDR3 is TGCAGCGACTCCCGGACAGGGGGGGGTGAGCAGTTCTTC.